This TCR beta chain was documented in a study of blood T cell repertoires in COVID-19. Study context: Italy, Spain and the United States were the sources of the convalescent and acute COVID-19 samples. The cDNA or gDNA used as material had been derived from T cells, B-cell-depleted T cells, or PBMCs.

Germline V gives CDR1 LNHNV, CDR2 YYDKDF (reference sequence). CDR3 length: 20 amino acids. V gave up 1 base and J gave up 3 bases; unmatched junction bases: 12. In the original workflow: Reference gene primer amplification gave nucleated cell count estimates. Using immunoSEQ multiplex PCR, the repertoire was profiled, and TCRdb retains in-frame clones only, with some absent. That table furnishes V, J and clone size, whereas the DNA furnished D and trimming. The sample lists about 250,000 clones, around nine tenths occurring once. This clone was recorded once. This sequence originates from a man at least 80 years old with acute or convalescent COVID-19. This chain links TRBV15 with TRBJ2-3; 14 nucleotides line up with TRBD2. The sequencing sample was made of peripheral blood. The CDR3 DNA follows: TGTGCCACCAGCAGAGTCTATCCCGGCGGGACTAGCGGGAGAACAGATACGCAGTATTTT. Its translation is CATSRVYPGGTSGRTDTQYF.